Listed below are T cell receptor beta chains from one sample, sequenced in a study of monozygotic twins with inflammatory bowel disease. After re-calling the 5' RACE reads, TCRdb lists one entry per CDR3 protein, DNA absent. The clone table shows just over 300,000 distinct CDR3 sequences, with the ten largest holding 5.6%. Sample: blood. The receptor set was obtained from a human donor with ulcerative colitis or Crohn's disease, or a healthy co-twin of an affected twin (not recorded which). The CDR3 runs from the conserved cysteine through the conserved F or W. Each record gives: V gene, J gene, CDR3 protein.

v_gene: TRBV12-3/TRBV12-4; j_gene: TRBJ2-7; CDR3aa: CASSFGVSTYEQYF
v_gene: TRBV20-1; j_gene: TRBJ2-1; CDR3aa: CSAPAGLRWEQFF
v_gene: TRBV12-3/TRBV12-4; j_gene: TRBJ1-6; CDR3aa: CASSPGLYNSPLHF
v_gene: TRBV7-9; j_gene: TRBJ2-5; CDR3aa: CASSAGQRKETQYF
v_gene: TRBV20-1; j_gene: TRBJ2-3; CDR3aa: CSAEFSGGGTDTQYF
v_gene: TRBV3-1; j_gene: TRBJ2-7; CDR3aa: CASSLHGAITNEQYF
v_gene: TRBV12-3/TRBV12-4; j_gene: TRBJ1-1; CDR3aa: CASSYTGIKTEAFF
v_gene: TRBV20-1; j_gene: TRBJ2-1; CDR3aa: CSAPRFPGNNEQFF
v_gene: TRBV3-1; j_gene: TRBJ2-7; CDR3aa: CASSQATGKGPYEQYF
v_gene: TRBV30; j_gene: TRBJ1-1; CDR3aa: CAWIPRAPVEAFF
v_gene: TRBV28; j_gene: TRBJ2-7; CDR3aa: CASSSVSGIEQYF
v_gene: TRBV29-1; j_gene: TRBJ2-7; CDR3aa: CSVDLDAPSYEQYF
v_gene: TRBV24-1; j_gene: TRBJ2-1; CDR3aa: CATSDLTSGRDEQFF
v_gene: TRBV20-1; j_gene: TRBJ2-1; CDR3aa: CSAGRAGGLNNEQFF
v_gene: TRBV28; j_gene: TRBJ1-4; CDR3aa: CASSTTGFNEKLFF
v_gene: TRBV9; j_gene: TRBJ2-3; CDR3aa: CASSPEQGAFLTDTQYF
v_gene: TRBV20-1; j_gene: TRBJ2-3; CDR3aa: CSAAASGTGTDTQYF
v_gene: TRBV30; j_gene: TRBJ2-7; CDR3aa: CAWSSMRLAGRYEQYF
v_gene: TRBV20-1; j_gene: TRBJ2-3; CDR3aa: CSALTSGNTDTQYF
v_gene: TRBV5-1; j_gene: TRBJ2-5; CDR3aa: CASSLGTSFETQYF
v_gene: TRBV24-1; j_gene: TRBJ2-1; CDR3aa: CATSAARQGLNYNEQFF
v_gene: TRBV7-8; j_gene: TRBJ2-3; CDR3aa: CASSRTSGAGTDTQYF
v_gene: TRBV7-2; j_gene: TRBJ2-5; CDR3aa: CASSLERGLGTQYF
v_gene: TRBV28; j_gene: TRBJ2-5; CDR3aa: CASSSGGAPQETQYF
v_gene: TRBV5-1; j_gene: TRBJ2-2; CDR3aa: CASSLVVRGGTSNTGELFF
v_gene: TRBV10-2; j_gene: TRBJ2-7; CDR3aa: CASSESSSGRAVF
v_gene: TRBV7-2; j_gene: TRBJ1-5; CDR3aa: CASSLGGGGQPQHF
v_gene: TRBV6-1; j_gene: TRBJ1-5; CDR3aa: CASRVVQGLYSNQPQHF
v_gene: TRBV7-2; j_gene: TRBJ2-1; CDR3aa: CASSLGGSPYNEQFF